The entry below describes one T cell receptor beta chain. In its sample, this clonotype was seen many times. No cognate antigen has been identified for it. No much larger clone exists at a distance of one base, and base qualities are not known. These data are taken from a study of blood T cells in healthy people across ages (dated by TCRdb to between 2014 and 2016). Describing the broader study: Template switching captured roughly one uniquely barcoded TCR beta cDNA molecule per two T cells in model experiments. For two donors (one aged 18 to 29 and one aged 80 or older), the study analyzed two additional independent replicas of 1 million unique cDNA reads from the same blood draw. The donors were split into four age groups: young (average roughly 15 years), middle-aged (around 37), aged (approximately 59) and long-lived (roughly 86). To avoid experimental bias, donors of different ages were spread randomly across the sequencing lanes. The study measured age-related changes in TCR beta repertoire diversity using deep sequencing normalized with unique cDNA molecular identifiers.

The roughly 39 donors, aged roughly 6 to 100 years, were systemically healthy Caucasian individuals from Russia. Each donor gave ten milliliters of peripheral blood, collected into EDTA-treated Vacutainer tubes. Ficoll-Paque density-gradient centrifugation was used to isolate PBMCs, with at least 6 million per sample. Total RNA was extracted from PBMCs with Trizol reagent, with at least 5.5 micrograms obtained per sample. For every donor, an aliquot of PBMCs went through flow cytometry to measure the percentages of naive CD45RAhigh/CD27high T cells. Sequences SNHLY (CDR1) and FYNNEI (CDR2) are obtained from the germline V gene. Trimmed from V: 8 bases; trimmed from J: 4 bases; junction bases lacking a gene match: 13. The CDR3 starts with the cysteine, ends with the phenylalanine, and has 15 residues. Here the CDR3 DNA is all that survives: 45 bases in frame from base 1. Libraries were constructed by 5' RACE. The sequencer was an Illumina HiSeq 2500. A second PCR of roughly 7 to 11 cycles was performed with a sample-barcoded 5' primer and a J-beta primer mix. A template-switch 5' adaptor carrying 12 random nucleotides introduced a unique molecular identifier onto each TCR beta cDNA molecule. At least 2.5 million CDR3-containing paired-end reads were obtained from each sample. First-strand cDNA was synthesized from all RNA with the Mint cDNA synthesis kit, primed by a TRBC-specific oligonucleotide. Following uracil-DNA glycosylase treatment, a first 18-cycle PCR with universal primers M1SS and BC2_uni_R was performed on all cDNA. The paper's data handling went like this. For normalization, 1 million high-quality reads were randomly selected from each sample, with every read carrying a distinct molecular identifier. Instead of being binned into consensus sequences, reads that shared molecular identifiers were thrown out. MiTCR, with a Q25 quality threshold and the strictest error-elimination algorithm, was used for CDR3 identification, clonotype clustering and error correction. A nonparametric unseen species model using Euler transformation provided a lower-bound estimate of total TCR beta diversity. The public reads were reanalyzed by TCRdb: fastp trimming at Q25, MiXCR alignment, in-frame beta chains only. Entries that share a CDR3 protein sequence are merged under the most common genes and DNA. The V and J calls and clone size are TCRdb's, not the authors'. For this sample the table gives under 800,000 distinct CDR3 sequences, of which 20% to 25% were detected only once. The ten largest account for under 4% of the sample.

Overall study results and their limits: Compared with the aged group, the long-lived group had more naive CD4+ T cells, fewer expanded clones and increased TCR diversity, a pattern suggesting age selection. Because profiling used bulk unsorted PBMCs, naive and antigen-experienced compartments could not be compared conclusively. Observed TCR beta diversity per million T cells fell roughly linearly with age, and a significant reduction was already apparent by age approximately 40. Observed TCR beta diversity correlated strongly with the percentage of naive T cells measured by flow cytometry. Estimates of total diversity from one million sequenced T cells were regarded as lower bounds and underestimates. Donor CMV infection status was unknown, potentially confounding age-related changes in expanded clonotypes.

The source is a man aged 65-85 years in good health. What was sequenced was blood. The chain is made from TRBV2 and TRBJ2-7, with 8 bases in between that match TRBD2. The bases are TGTGCCAGCGATGGGGGCGGGAGGAAGGTGTACGAGCAGTACTTC. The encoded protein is CASDGGGRKVYEQYF. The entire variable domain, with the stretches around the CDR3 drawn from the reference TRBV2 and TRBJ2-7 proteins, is EPEVTQTPSHQVTQMGQEVILRCVPISNHLYFYWYRQILGQKVEFLVSFYNNEISEKSEIFDDQFSVERPDGSNFTLKIRSTKLEDSAMYFCASDGGGRKVYEQYFGPGTRLTVT.